These 12 T cell receptor beta chains originate from one sample sequenced in a study of OX40 agonist ivuxolimab in advanced cancers. Produced via immunoSEQ multiplex PCR; TCRdb's table is partial and in-frame only. This table holds 50,000 to 65,000 clones, 75% to 90% found once. The sequencing used CD4+ or CD8+ T cells sorted from blood, collected in a trial of the OX40 agonist ivuxolimab. These receptors were collected from an adult with an advanced solid tumor such as melanoma, head and neck, liver or kidney cancer.

V and J are TRBV27 and TRBJ2-1; D is perhaps TRBD1 or TRBD2 (7 bases each). The length of the CDR3 is 16 residues. The germline V gene encodes CDR1 MNHEY and CDR2 SMNVEV (reference sequence). With 3 bases removed from V and 4 bases from J, the gap between germline ends came to 16 bases. This CDR3 reads CASSFRGDRGYNEQFF. DNA of the CDR3: TGTGCCAGCAGTTTTCGGGGGGACAGAGGTTACAATGAGCAGTTCTTC.

The J gene is TRBJ2-1, the V gene TRBV19, with TRBD2 identical over 9 bases. CDR3 length: 16 amino acids. Trimming took 7 bases from V and 4 from J; bases not matched to a gene: 11. Germline assignment: CDR1 LNHDA and CDR2 SQIVND (reference sequence). The CDR3 protein is CASKEASGVGYNEQFF. The DNA of the CDR3 is TGTGCCAGTAAGGAGGCTAGCGGGGTCGGTTACAATGAGCAGTTCTTC.

J is TRBJ2-7 and V is TRBV9; D uncertain. This CDR3 is 13 amino acids long. Trimming shortened V by 3 bases and J by 0 bases, and 7 bases separated the two germline ends. The germline gives CDR1 SGDLS, CDR2 YYNGEE. The CDR3: CASSGRSSYEQYF. DNA of the CDR3: TGTGCCAGCAGCGGCAGGAGCTCCTACGAGCAGTACTTC. Full variable domain (rest looked up from reference TRBV9 and TRBJ2-7): DSGVTQTPKHLITATGQRVTLRCSPRSGDLSVYWYQQSLDQGLQFLIQYYNGEERAKGNILERFSAQQFPDLHSELNLSSLELGDSALYFCASSGRSSYEQYFGPGTRLTVT.

J is TRBJ1-1 and V is TRBV6-6, with no clear D. The V end lost 5 bases, the J end lost 3 bases, and 7 bases lay between the germline ends. The germline V gene has CDR1 MNHNY and CDR2 SVGAGI (reference sequence). CDR3 length equals 12 residues. CDR3 nucleotide sequence: TGTGCCAGCAGTACCACGGACACTGAAGCTTTCTTT. As protein: CASSTTDTEAFF.

This clone was seen once. V gene TRBV7-9 combines with J gene TRBJ2-2; D perhaps matches TRBD1 (5 bases). Germline values: CDR1 SEHNR, CDR2 FQNEAQ (reference sequence). The CDR3 length is 14 residues. Trimming removed 5 bases at V and 3 bases at J, with 10 bases between. The CDR3, as DNA: TGTGCCAGCAGCACCATGACAGACACCGGGGAGCTGTTTTTT. Residues: CASSTMTDTGELFF.

For the CDR3, the DNA is TGTGCCAGCAGCCAGGACAGGGCAGAGACCCAGTACTTC. As protein: CASSQDRAETQYF. The rearrangement joins TRBV5-6 to TRBJ2-5, with 8 nucleotides matching TRBD1. CDR3 length: 13 residues. CDR1 is SGHDT and CDR2 is YYEEEE in the germline V gene. V shed 4 bases and J 4 bases; nucleotides not matched to a gene: 3.

The chain carries TRBV27 and TRBJ2-7; 10 bases are a match to TRBD2. The CDR3 is made up of 14 amino acids. The germline gives CDR1 MNHEY, CDR2 SMNVEV (reference sequence). The V gene end was trimmed by 3 bases and the J gene end by 4 bases; junction bases not matched to a gene: 3. The CDR3 sequence: CASSLRLAGYEQYF. The DNA of the CDR3 is TGTGCCAGCAGTTTGAGACTAGCGGGTTACGAGCAGTACTTC.

The chain uses TRBV5-1 and TRBJ2-7, with TRBD1 matching 10 bases. Trimming cost V 0 bases and J 1 base; bases outside gene matches: 1. Germline-derived CDR1 and CDR2 are SGHRS and YFSETQ. The CDR3 extends over 15 amino acids. The chain's CDR3 is CASSLGQGASYEQYF. In DNA, the CDR3 is TGCGCCAGCAGCTTGGGACAGGGGGCTTCCTACGAGCAGTACTTC.

The chain couples TRBV6-1 to TRBJ1-1; no clear D. The CDR3 is 15 residues long. Trimming shortened V by 4 bases and J by 1 base, and 13 bases separated the two germline ends. The V gene's germline CDR1 is MNHNS and CDR2 SASEGT. The CDR3 DNA reads TGTGCCAGCAGTGTAACAACTAAAGGGAACACTGAAGCTTTCTTT. Translating it yields CASSVTTKGNTEAFF.

The chain recombines TRBV30 with TRBJ2-7; 7 positions agree with TRBD1. The ends lost 2 bases at V and 2 bases at J; junction bases unmatched: 6. The CDR3 is 14 amino acids. The V gene's germline CDR1 is GTSNPN and CDR2 SVGIG (reference sequence). As DNA, the CDR3 is TGTGCCTGGAGTCCTGGGACAGCAACCTACGAGCAGTACTTC. Translating gives CAWSPGTATYEQYF.

The chain recombines TRBV5-1 with TRBJ2-7; 10 nucleotides align to TRBD2. The CDR3 has 15 amino acids. V was clipped by 2 bases and J by 6 bases; unmatched bases: 8. The germline V gene encodes CDR1 SGHRS and CDR2 YFSETQ. CDR3 sequence (DNA): TGCGCCAGCAGCTTCCTAGCGGGAGAGGTGGGCGAGCAGTACTTC. Translated: CASSFLAGEVGEQYF.

This clone is a singleton in its sample. The chain couples TRBV12-5 to TRBJ2-1; 10 nucleotides align to TRBD1. Trimming at V came to 6 bases and at J to 8 bases, leaving 19 bases not matched to a gene. The CDR3 runs to 18 residues. Germline V gives CDR1 LGHNT, CDR2 FRNRAP. In DNA, the CDR3 is TGTGCTAGTGGAGCCGGGATTAAAGGGACAGGGGAAAGTCATGAGCAGTTCTTC. Protein product: CASGAGIKGTGESHEQFF. The full variable domain, rest sourced from reference TRBV12-5 and TRBJ2-1, is DARVTQTPRHKVTEMGQEVTMRCQPILGHNTVFWYRQTMMQGLELLAYFRNRAPLDDSGMPKDRFSAEMPDATLATLKIQPSEPRDSAVYFCASGAGIKGTGESHEQFFGPGTRLTVL.